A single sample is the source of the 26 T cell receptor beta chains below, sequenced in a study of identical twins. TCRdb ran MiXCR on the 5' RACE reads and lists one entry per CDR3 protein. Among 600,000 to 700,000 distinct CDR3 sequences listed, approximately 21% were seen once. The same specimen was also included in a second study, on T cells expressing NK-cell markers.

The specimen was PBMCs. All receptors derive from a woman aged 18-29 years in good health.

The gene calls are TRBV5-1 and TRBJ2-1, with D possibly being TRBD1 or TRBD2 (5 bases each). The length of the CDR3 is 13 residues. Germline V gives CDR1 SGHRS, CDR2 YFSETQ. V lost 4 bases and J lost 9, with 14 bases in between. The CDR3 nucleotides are TGCGCCAGCAGCCAGAGAGGGGTGGCTGAGCAGTTCTTC. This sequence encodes CASSQRGVAEQFF.

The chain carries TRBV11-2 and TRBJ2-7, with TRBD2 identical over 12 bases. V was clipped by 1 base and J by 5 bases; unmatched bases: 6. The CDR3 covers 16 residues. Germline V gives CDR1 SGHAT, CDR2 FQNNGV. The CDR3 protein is CASSLVTTSGSHEQYF. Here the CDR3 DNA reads TGTGCCAGCAGCTTAGTAACGACTAGCGGGAGCCACGAGCAGTACTTC.

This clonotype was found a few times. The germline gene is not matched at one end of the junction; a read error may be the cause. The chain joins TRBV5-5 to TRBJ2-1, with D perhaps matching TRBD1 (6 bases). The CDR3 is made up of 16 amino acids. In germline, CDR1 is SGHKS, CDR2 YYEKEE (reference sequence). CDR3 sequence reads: CASRFRGRAGYSEQFF. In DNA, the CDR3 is TGTGCCAGCAGATTCAGGGGCAGGGCAGGGTACAGTGAGCAGTTCTTC.

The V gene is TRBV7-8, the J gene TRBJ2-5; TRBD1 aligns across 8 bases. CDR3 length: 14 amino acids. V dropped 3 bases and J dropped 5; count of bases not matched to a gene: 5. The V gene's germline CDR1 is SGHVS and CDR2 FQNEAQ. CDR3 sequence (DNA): TGTGCCAGCAGCTTCGGACAGGGCCGGGAGACCCAGTACTTC. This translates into CASSFGQGRETQYF.

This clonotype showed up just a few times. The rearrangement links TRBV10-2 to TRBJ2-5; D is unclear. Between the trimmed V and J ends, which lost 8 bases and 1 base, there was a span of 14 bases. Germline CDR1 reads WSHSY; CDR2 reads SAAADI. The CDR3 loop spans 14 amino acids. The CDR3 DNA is TGCGCCAGCTCACGGAGCGTCGGCCAAGAGACCCAGTACTTC. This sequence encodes CASSRSVGQETQYF.

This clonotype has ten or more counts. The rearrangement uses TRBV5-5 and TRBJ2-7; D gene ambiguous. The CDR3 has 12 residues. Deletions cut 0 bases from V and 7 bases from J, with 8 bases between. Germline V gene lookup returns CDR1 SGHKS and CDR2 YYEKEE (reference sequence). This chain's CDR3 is CASSLGGEEQYF. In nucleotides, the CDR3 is TGTGCCAGCAGCTTGGGTGGTGAGGAGCAGTACTTC. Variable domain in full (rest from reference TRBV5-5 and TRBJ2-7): DAGVTQSPTHLIKTRGQQVTLRCSPISGHKSVSWYQQVLGQGPQFIFQYYEKEERGRGNFPDRFSARQFPNYSSELNVNALLLGDSALYLCASSLGGEEQYFGPGTRLTVT.

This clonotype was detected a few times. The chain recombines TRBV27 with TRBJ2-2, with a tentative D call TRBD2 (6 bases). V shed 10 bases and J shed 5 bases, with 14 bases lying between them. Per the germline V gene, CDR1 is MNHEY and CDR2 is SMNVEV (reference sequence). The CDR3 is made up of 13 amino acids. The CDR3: CAIPTRSTGELFF. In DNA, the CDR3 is TGTGCCATCCCGACTAGGAGTACCGGGGAGCTGTTTTTT.

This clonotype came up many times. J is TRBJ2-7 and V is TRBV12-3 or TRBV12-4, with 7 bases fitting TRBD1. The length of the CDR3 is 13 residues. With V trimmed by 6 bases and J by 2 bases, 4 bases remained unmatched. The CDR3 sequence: CASSGTDPYEQYF. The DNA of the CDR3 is TGTGCCAGCAGCGGGACAGACCCCTACGAGCAGTACTTC.

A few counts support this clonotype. In DNA form, the CDR3 reads TGTGCCAGCAGTCTTGGCTTTGGTGGGGCCAACGTCCTGACTTTC. Translation gives CASSLGFGGANVLTF. The chain has TRBV6-1 and TRBJ2-6; no clear D. The CDR3 totals 15 residues. CDR1 MNHNS and CDR2 SASEGT come from the germline V gene. Trimming took off 5 bases at V and 3 bases at J, with 11 bases between the two ends.

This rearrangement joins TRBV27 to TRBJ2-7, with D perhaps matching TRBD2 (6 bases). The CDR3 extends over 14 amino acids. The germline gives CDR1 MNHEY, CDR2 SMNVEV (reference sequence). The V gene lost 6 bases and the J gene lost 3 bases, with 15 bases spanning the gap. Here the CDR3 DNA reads TGTGCCAGCAGCCAAGGCCCGGGGGTCTACGAGCAGTACTTC. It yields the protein CASSQGPGVYEQYF.

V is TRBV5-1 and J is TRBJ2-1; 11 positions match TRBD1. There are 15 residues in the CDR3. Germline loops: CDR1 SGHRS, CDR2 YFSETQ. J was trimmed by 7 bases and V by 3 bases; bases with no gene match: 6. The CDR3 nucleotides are TGCGCCAGCAGCTACCGGGACAGGGGGGGAAATGAGCAGTTCTTC. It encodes CASSYRDRGGNEQFF. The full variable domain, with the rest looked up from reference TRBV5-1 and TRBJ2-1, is KAGVTQTPRYLIKTRGQQVTLSCSPISGHRSVSWYQQTPGQGLQFLFEYFSETQRNKGNFPGRFSGRQFSNSRSEMNVSTLELGDSALYLCASSYRDRGGNEQFFGPGTRLTVL.

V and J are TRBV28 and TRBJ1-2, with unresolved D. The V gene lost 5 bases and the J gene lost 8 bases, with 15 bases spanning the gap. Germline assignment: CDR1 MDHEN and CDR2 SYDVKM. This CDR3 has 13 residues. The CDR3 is CASSRAGREGYTF. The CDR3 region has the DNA TGTGCCAGCAGTCGGGCAGGACGAGAAGGCTACACCTTC.

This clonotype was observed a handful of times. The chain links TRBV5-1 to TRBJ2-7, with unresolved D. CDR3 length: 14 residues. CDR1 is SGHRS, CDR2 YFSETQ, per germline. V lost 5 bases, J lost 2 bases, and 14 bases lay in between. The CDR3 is CASSSGSGPYEQYF. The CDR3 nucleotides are TGCGCCAGCAGTTCAGGCTCAGGACCCTACGAGCAGTACTTC. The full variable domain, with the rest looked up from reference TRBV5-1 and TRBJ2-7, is KAGVTQTPRYLIKTRGQQVTLSCSPISGHRSVSWYQQTPGQGLQFLFEYFSETQRNKGNFPGRFSGRQFSNSRSEMNVSTLELGDSALYLCASSSGSGPYEQYFGPGTRLTVT.

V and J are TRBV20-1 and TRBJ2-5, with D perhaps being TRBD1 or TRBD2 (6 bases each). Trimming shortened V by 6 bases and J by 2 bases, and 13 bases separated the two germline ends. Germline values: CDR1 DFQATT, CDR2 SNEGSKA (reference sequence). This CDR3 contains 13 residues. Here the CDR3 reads CSAGTGTQETQYF. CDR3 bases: TGCAGTGCCGGAACAGGGACTCAAGAGACCCAGTACTTC.

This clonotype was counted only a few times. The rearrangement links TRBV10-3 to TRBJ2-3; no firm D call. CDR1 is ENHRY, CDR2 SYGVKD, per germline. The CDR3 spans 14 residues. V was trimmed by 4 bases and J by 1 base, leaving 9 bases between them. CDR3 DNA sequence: TGTGCCATCAGTGCCCTAATGGGCACAGATACGCAGTATTTT. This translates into CAISALMGTDTQYF.

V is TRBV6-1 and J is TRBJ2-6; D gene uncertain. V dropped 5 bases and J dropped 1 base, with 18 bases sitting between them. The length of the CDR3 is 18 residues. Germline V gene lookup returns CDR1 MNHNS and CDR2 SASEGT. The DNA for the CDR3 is TGTGCCAGCAGTAGGAGACAATCCTCCCCTTCTGGGGCCAACGTCCTGACTTTC. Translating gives CASSRRQSSPSGANVLTF.

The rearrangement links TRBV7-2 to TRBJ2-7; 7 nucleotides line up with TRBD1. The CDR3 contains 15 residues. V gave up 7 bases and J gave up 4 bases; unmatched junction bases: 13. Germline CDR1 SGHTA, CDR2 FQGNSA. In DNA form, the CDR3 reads TGTGCCAGCAAACCTAAAGGGACAGAATATTACGAGCAGTACTTC. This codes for CASKPKGTEYYEQYF.

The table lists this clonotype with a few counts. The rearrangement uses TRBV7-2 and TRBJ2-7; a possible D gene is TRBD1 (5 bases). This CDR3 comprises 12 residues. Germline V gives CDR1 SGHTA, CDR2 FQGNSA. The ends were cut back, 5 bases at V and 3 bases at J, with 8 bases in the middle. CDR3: CASSPRVYEQYF. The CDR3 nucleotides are TGTGCCAGCAGCCCCAGGGTCTACGAGCAGTACTTC.

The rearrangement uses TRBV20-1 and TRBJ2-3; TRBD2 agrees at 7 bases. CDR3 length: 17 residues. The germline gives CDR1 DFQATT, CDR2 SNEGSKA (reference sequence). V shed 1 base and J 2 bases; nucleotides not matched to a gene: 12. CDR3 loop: CSARAVWREGNTDTQYF. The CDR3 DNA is TGCAGTGCTAGAGCTGTGTGGAGGGAGGGGAACACAGATACGCAGTATTTT.

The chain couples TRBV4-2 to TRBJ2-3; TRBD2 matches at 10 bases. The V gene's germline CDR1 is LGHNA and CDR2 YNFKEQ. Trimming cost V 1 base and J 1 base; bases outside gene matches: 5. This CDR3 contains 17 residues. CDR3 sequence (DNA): TGTGCCAGCAGCCAAGTCCTCAGCGGGGGGGGCACAGATACGCAGTATTTT. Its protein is CASSQVLSGGGTDTQYF.

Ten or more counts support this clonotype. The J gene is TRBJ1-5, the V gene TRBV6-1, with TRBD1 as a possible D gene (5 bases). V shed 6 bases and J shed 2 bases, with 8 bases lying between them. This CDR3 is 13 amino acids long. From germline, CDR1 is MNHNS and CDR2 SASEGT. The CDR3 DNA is TGTGCCAGCAGCACCAGGGGCAATCAGCCCCAGCATTTT. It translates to CASSTRGNQPQHF.

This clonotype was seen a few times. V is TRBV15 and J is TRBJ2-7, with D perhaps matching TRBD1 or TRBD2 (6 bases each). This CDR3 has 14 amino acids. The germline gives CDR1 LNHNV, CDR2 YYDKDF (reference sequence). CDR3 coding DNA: TGTGCGGGCGCCAGGGAAGGGGGGATCTACGAGCAGTACTTC. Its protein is CAGAREGGIYEQYF.

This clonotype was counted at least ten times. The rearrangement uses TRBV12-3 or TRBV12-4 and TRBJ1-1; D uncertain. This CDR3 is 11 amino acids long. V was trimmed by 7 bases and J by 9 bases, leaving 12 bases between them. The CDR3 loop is CASIEGRKAFF. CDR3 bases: TGTGCCAGCATCGAGGGAAGGAAAGCTTTCTTT.

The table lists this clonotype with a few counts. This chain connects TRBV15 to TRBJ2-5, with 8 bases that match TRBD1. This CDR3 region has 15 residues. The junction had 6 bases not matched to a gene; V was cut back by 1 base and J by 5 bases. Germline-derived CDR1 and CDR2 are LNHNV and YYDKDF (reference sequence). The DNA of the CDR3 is TGTGCCACCAGCAGAGGTCAGGGGGCGGGGGAGACCCAGTACTTC. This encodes CATSRGQGAGETQYF.

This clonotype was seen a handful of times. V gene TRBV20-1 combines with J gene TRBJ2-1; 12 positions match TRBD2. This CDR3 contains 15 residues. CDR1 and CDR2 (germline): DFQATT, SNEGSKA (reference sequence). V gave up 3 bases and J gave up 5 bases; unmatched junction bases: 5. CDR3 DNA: TGCAGTGCTAGTTTTGGACTAGCGGGAAACAATGAGCAGTTCTTC. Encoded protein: CSASFGLAGNNEQFF.

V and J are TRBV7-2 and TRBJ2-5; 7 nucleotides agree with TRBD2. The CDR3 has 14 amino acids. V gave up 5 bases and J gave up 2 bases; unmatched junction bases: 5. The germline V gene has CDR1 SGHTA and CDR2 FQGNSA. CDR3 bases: TGTGCCAGCAGCCGGGGAGCGGGACAAGAGACCCAGTACTTC. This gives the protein CASSRGAGQETQYF.